These 27 T cell receptor beta chains share one sample of origin, sequenced in a study of Graves' ophthalmopathy and Graves' hyperthyroidism. TCR beta CDR3 regions were amplified from RNA transcripts. Second-round multiplex PCR came after first-round RT-PCR with HTBI primers. Each CDR3 protein is one row after TCRdb ran MiXCR on the multiplex PCR reads. This sample has about half a million distinct CDR3 sequences, with 13% to 15% found just once. Sequencing was performed on blood. These receptors originate from a woman aged 30 to 39 with Graves' ophthalmopathy.

This clonotype was observed once. The chain joins TRBV27 to TRBJ1-2; D perhaps matches TRBD1 (5 bases). The V gene lost 5 bases and the J gene lost 7 bases, with 14 bases spanning the gap. Per germline, CDR1 MNHEY and CDR2 SMNVEV (reference sequence). The CDR3 totals 13 residues. This chain's CDR3 is CASSPHGASGYTF. In nucleotides, the CDR3 is TGTGCCAGCAGTCCCCACGGGGCCAGTGGCTACACCTTC.

This clonotype was recorded many times. This sequence joins TRBV24-1 and TRBJ2-2; 11 bases are shared with TRBD2. The germline V gene has CDR1 KGHDR and CDR2 SFDVKD. V shed 1 base, J shed 4 bases, and the junction held 4 bases outside the gene matches. CDR3 length equals 17 residues. The chain's CDR3 is CATSDFDSGRATGELFF. CDR3 DNA: TGTGCCACCAGTGATTTCGATAGCGGGAGGGCCACCGGGGAGCTGTTTTTT.

This clonotype was observed at least ten times. The rearrangement uses TRBV6-5 and TRBJ1-1, with D unclear. The CDR3 contains 15 residues. Germline lookup yields CDR1 MNHEY and CDR2 SVGAGI. V was cut by 2 bases and J by 0 bases, with 10 bases left in between. CDR3 region: CASSYPPELNTEAFF. In DNA form, the CDR3 reads TGTGCCAGCAGTTACCCGCCAGAGCTGAACACTGAAGCTTTCTTT.

This clonotype was picked up many times. The CDR3 coding sequence is TGTGCCAGCAGTGAAGAGTCTAGCGCGCTCTACGAGCAGTACTTC. It codes for CASSEESSALYEQYF. This chain links TRBV6-1 with TRBJ2-7; D possibly corresponds to TRBD2 (6 bases). With 1 base removed from V and 3 bases from J, the gap between germline ends came to 13 bases. Germline assignment: CDR1 MNHNS and CDR2 SASEGT. This CDR3 has 15 residues.

A few counts support this clonotype. This rearrangement joins TRBV27 to TRBJ2-6, with TRBD2 as a possible D gene (6 bases). The germline CDR1 and CDR2 sequences are MNHEY and SMNVEV (reference sequence). CDR3 length: 16 amino acids. Between the trimmed V and J ends, which lost 3 bases and 0 bases, there was a span of 9 bases. The DNA of the CDR3 is TGTGCCAGCAGTTTTTTCGGGGGCTCTGGGGCCAACGTCCTGACTTTC. Protein product: CASSFFGGSGANVLTF.

The CDR3 DNA follows: TGTGCCAGCAGCTTAGGATCGACATTAAGCTCCTACGAGCAGTACTTC. Its protein product is CASSLGSTLSSYEQYF. V is TRBV11-2 and J is TRBJ2-7; no reliable D call. With 1 base removed from V and 0 bases from J, the gap between germline ends came to 13 bases. This CDR3 is 16 amino acids long. CDR1 is SGHAT and CDR2 is FQNNGV in the germline V gene.

CDR3 sequence (DNA): TGTGCCAGCAGTTTATTCCCAGGGGAGTTATCCGGGGAGCTGTTTTTT. Encoded protein: CASSLFPGELSGELFF. The chain couples TRBV12-3 or TRBV12-4 to TRBJ2-2, with D possibly TRBD1 on 6 matching bases. V dropped 2 bases and J dropped 6 bases, with 16 bases sitting between them. The CDR3 length is 16 residues.

J is TRBJ2-2 and V is TRBV27; TRBD2 agrees at 8 bases. With 8 bases clipped from V and 9 bases from J, the junction kept 8 bases outside the gene matches. The CDR3 contains 13 residues. The germline CDR1 and CDR2 sequences are MNHEY and SMNVEV (reference sequence). The DNA of the CDR3 is TGTGCCAGCCGTCTGCTAGCGGGTAGGGAGCTGTTTTTT. It specifies CASRLLAGRELFF.

This clonotype was found many times. This chain uses TRBV7-9 with TRBJ1-6, with D perhaps matching TRBD1 (6 bases). Germline V lookup: CDR1 SEHNR, CDR2 FQNEAQ (reference sequence). V dropped 5 bases and J dropped 5 bases, with 22 bases sitting between them. The CDR3 is 18 residues long. The CDR3 is CASSLRRDTEYDNSPLHF. Written as DNA, the CDR3 is TGTGCCAGCAGCCTCCGTCGGGACACCGAATATGATAATTCACCCCTCCACTTT.

This clonotype was seen at least ten times. The V call is TRBV9, the J call TRBJ1-2, with TRBD1 matching over 7 bases. This CDR3 comprises 13 residues. In germline, CDR1 is SGDLS, CDR2 YYNGEE. V lost 5 bases, J lost 6 bases, and 7 bases stayed unmatched. The CDR3 protein is CASSSDRADGYTF. The CDR3 DNA follows: TGTGCCAGCAGTTCTGACAGGGCGGATGGCTACACCTTC.

The CDR3 coding sequence is TGTGCCAGCAGCTCTAGCGGGAGTTTAGAGACCCAGTACTTC. It translates to CASSSSGSLETQYF. V usage is TRBV2 and J usage is TRBJ2-5, with 10 bases lining up with TRBD2. Germline V lookup: CDR1 SNHLY, CDR2 FYNNEI. The CDR3 covers 14 residues. J lost 4 bases, V lost 6 bases, and 5 bases had no gene match.

This clonotype occurred many times. J is TRBJ2-7 and V is TRBV27; 10 positions match TRBD2. Looked up from germline, CDR1 is MNHEY and CDR2 is SMNVEV (reference sequence). Trimming removed 2 bases from V and 3 bases from J; junction bases left unmatched: 10. The CDR3 consists of 17 residues. The CDR3 reads CASSLRVLAGFDYEQYF. Written as DNA, the CDR3 is TGTGCCAGCAGTTTAAGGGTACTAGCGGGATTTGACTACGAGCAGTACTTC.

In this sample, this clonotype turned up many times. The genes are TRBV20-1 and TRBJ2-7, with TRBD2 as a possible D gene (5 bases). The CDR3 extends over 11 amino acids. Germline values: CDR1 DFQATT, CDR2 SNEGSKA (reference sequence). V was cut by 6 bases and J by 7 bases, with 13 bases left in between. The CDR3 bases are TGCAGTGCCTGGCGCGAGGGAGAGCAGTACTTC. Its translation is CSAWREGEQYF.

This clonotype came up many times. The rearrangement uses TRBV11-2 and TRBJ2-7, with TRBD1 matching 7 bases. The CDR3 extends over 14 amino acids. The junction had 3 bases not matched to a gene; V was cut back by 3 bases and J by 1 base. In germline, CDR1 is SGHAT, CDR2 FQNNGV. CDR3 sequence reads: CASSFLQGSYEQYF. CDR3 nucleotide sequence: TGTGCCAGCAGCTTCCTACAGGGGTCCTACGAGCAGTACTTC.

This clonotype turned up a few times. The V and J genes are TRBV30 and TRBJ1-2; 9 bases match TRBD1. J gave up 2 bases and V 2 bases, and 3 bases lay outside the gene matches. The germline gives CDR1 GTSNPN, CDR2 SVGIG (reference sequence). The CDR3 totals 14 residues. CDR3: CAWSTGQGNYGYTF. The CDR3 bases are TGTGCCTGGAGTACGGGACAGGGCAACTATGGCTACACCTTC.

This clonotype occurred many times. The chain is built from TRBV20-1 and TRBJ2-7; 15 bases map to TRBD2. The V and J ends lost 6 bases and 3 bases, in that order; junction bases with no gene match: 3. CDR1 and CDR2 (germline): DFQATT, SNEGSKA (reference sequence). This CDR3 comprises 14 residues. The DNA for the CDR3 is TGCAGTGCGGGGACTAGCGGGAGGATCTACGAGCAGTACTTC. It specifies CSAGTSGRIYEQYF.

In this sample, this clonotype turned up many times. This chain uses TRBV7-8 with TRBJ2-5; perhaps TRBD2 as D (6 bases). This CDR3 region has 18 residues. Germline-derived CDR1 and CDR2 are SGHVS and FQNEAQ. V lost 5 bases to trimming and J lost 4 bases, with 26 bases between them. CDR3 loop: CASSPLEGRDRIGETQYF. Here the CDR3 DNA reads TGTGCCAGCAGCCCCCTTGAGGGGCGGGATAGAATAGGAGAGACCCAGTACTTC.

This clonotype has a count of ten or more. The chain is built from TRBV7-9 and TRBJ2-7; no definite D call. Trimming removed 2 bases from V and 6 bases from J, with 11 bases in between. Germline CDR1 and CDR2: SEHNR and FQNEAQ (reference sequence). There are 13 residues in the CDR3. The CDR3 protein is CASSLSLLGEQYF. CDR3 in DNA: TGTGCCAGCAGCTTAAGCCTGCTCGGCGAGCAGTACTTC. Full variable domain (missing parts from reference TRBV7-9 and TRBJ2-7): DTGVSQNPRHKITKRGQNVTFRCDPISEHNRLYWYRQTLGQGPEFLTYFQNEAQLEKSRLLSDRFSAERPKGSFSTLEIQRTEQGDSAMYLCASSLSLLGEQYFGPGTRLTVT.

This clonotype appeared many times. The chain recombines TRBV20-1 with TRBJ1-2; no firm D call. Germline lookup yields CDR1 DFQATT and CDR2 SNEGSKA (reference sequence). Trimming took 8 bases from V and 7 from J, leaving 17 bases between them. The CDR3 consists of 12 residues. CDR3 sequence (DNA): TGCAGTTCCAAGGTGGGCAGCCTTGGCTACACCTTC. It codes for CSSKVGSLGYTF.

This clonotype has a count of ten or more. The chain joins TRBV20-1 to TRBJ1-1; a weak D match, TRBD1 (6 bases). The CDR3 sequence is 12 residues long. Germline CDR1 DFQATT, CDR2 SNEGSKA (reference sequence). The V end was cut by 7 bases, the J end by 8 bases, with 17 bases between. CDR3 loop: CSVPGDQIEAFF. For the CDR3, the DNA is TGCAGTGTACCAGGGGACCAGATAGAAGCTTTCTTT.

This clonotype was recorded at least ten times. The chain couples TRBV20-1 to TRBJ2-7; 12 bases line up with TRBD2. Germline trimming cut 5 bases from V and 2 bases from J; bases unmatched to any gene: 16. Germline V gene lookup returns CDR1 DFQATT and CDR2 SNEGSKA (reference sequence). There are 18 residues in the CDR3. CDR3 loop: CSASRGLAGETRAYEQYF. CDR3 in DNA: TGCAGTGCTTCAAGGGGACTAGCGGGTGAGACTCGGGCCTACGAGCAGTACTTC.

This clonotype was seen at least ten times. V usage is TRBV27 and J usage is TRBJ1-1, with a weak D call TRBD1 (5 bases). Trimming shortened V by 10 bases and J by 8 bases, and 14 bases separated the two germline ends. The CDR3 has 11 residues. Looked up from germline, CDR1 is MNHEY and CDR2 is SMNVEV (reference sequence). CDR3 loop: CATKRGSEAFF. In DNA, the CDR3 is TGTGCCACTAAAAGGGGTTCGGAAGCTTTCTTT.

A word on this clonotype: A much larger clone sits a single nucleotide away, making a read error possible. V and J are TRBV11-3 and TRBJ1-6, with 7 nucleotides matching TRBD1. Trimming removed 5 bases from V and 15 bases from J; junction bases left unmatched: 16. Germline CDR1 reads SGHNT; CDR2 reads YENEEA. The CDR3 is made up of 15 amino acids. The CDR3: CASSLGGTAKRNLHF. The CDR3 DNA follows: TGTGCCAGCAGCCTTGGTGGGACAGCCAAAAGGAACCTCCACTTT.

This clonotype was counted ten times or more. The chain combines TRBV19 with TRBJ1-2, with TRBD1 identical over 7 bases. V trimming: 5 bases; J trimming: 6 bases; junction bases outside the gene matches: 9. The CDR3 extends over 14 amino acids. Germline CDR1 reads LNHDA; CDR2 reads SQIVND (reference sequence). The chain's CDR3 is CASSPLQDRDGYTF. CDR3 nucleotides: TGTGCCAGTAGTCCCTTACAAGACAGGGATGGCTACACCTTC.

This clonotype was counted many times. The chain carries TRBV7-8 and TRBJ1-1; D call uncertain. In germline, CDR1 is SGHVS, CDR2 FQNEAQ. Trimming shortened V by 5 bases and J by 3 bases, and 10 bases separated the two germline ends. The CDR3 consists of 13 residues. The CDR3 protein is CASSPPVDTEAFF. CDR3 sequence (DNA): TGTGCCAGCAGCCCTCCGGTGGACACTGAAGCTTTCTTT.

The chain recombines TRBV5-1 with TRBJ2-5; D perhaps matches TRBD2 (7 bases). The CDR3 is 15 residues long. Germline loops: CDR1 SGHRS, CDR2 YFSETQ. V lost 4 bases to trimming and J lost 5 bases, with 18 bases between them. CDR3 protein: CASSRGASTTETQYF. The CDR3 nucleotides are TGCGCCAGCAGCCGGGGGGCGTCGACCACGGAGACCCAGTACTTC. The whole variable domain, remainder taken from reference TRBV5-1 and TRBJ2-5, is KAGVTQTPRYLIKTRGQQVTLSCSPISGHRSVSWYQQTPGQGLQFLFEYFSETQRNKGNFPGRFSGRQFSNSRSEMNVSTLELGDSALYLCASSRGASTTETQYFGPGTRLLVL.

The V call is TRBV11-1, the J call TRBJ2-2; TRBD2 aligns across 7 bases. J lost 3 bases, V lost 5 bases, and 9 bases had no gene match. CDR3 size: 16 residues. The germline CDR1 and CDR2 sequences are SGHAT and FQDESV (reference sequence). The CDR3, as DNA: TGTGCCAGCAGCCGGATAGCGGGCAGATACACCGGGGAGCTGTTTTTT. Translating it yields CASSRIAGRYTGELFF.